A single sample is the source of the 12 T cell receptor beta chains below, sequenced in a study of cytomegalovirus exposure and HLA in healthy donors. Both 60 Vbeta primers and 13 Jbeta primers went into the PCR. The repertoire was sequenced with immunoSEQ multiplex PCR; TCRdb's copy has only in-frame clones and lacks some. The repertoire has some 67,000 clones, 80% to 90% of them found once; the top ten carry around 3.2%. The source material was PBMCs. These receptors originate from a woman aged 30 to 39 in good health and CMV-seronegative.

The chain recombines TRBV5-6 with TRBJ1-1; D is ambiguous. Germline V lookup: CDR1 SGHDT, CDR2 YYEEEE. Trimming pared 4 bases from V and 2 bases from J, leaving 15 bases between. The CDR3 is 15 amino acids. The CDR3 protein is CASSGLLTPNTEAFF. In nucleotides, the CDR3 is TGTGCCAGCAGCGGACTACTGACACCAAACACTGAAGCTTTCTTT.

J is TRBJ1-4 and V is TRBV7-8; D is perhaps TRBD1 (5 bases). V lost 3 bases, J lost 0 bases, and 14 bases lay in between. CDR1 is SGHVS, CDR2 FQNEAQ, per germline. This CDR3 contains 17 residues. Written as DNA, the CDR3 is TGTGCCAGCAGCTTCAGTCGCAGGGCAACAACTAATGAAAAACTGTTTTTT. It encodes CASSFSRRATTNEKLFF.

This clone came up once. DNA of the CDR3: TGTGCCAGCAGTGAAAGGCCCCCAGGGGGCGGTTTTCCCTTTTCTAGCTCTGGAAACACCATATATTTT. Protein sequence: CASSERPPGGGFPFSSSGNTIYF. V usage is TRBV2 and J usage is TRBJ1-3; 8 bases agree with TRBD1. Germline V lookup: CDR1 SNHLY, CDR2 FYNNEI. Trimming at V came to 2 bases and at J to 0 bases, leaving 24 bases not matched to a gene. The CDR3 is made up of 23 amino acids. Based on the CDR3 plus reference TRBV2 and TRBJ1-3, the full variable domain is EPEVTQTPSHQVTQMGQEVILRCVPISNHLYFYWYRQILGQKVEFLVSFYNNEISEKSEIFDDQFSVERPDGSNFTLKIRSTKLEDSAMYFCASSERPPGGGFPFSSSGNTIYFGEGSWLTVV.

The genes are TRBV14 and TRBJ1-1, with 8 bases matching TRBD1. Germline V gene sequence: CDR1 SGHDN, CDR2 FVKESK. The CDR3 runs to 14 residues. J gave up 11 bases and V 1 base, and 9 bases lay outside the gene matches. The CDR3 is CASSQATGGALAFF. Here the CDR3 DNA reads TGTGCCAGCAGCCAAGCAACAGGGGGGGCTTTGGCTTTCTTT.

The V and J genes are TRBV19 and TRBJ1-1; D is unclear. The CDR3 has 15 amino acids. Between the trimmed V and J ends, which lost 4 bases and 0 bases, there was a span of 12 bases. Per germline, CDR1 LNHDA and CDR2 SQIVND (reference sequence). The CDR3 region is CASSKPSGMNTEAFF. CDR3 nucleotide sequence: TGTGCCAGTAGTAAACCTTCGGGAATGAACACTGAAGCTTTCTTT.

The chain links TRBV28 to TRBJ2-7; D gene unclear. Germline loops: CDR1 MDHEN, CDR2 SYDVKM. V dropped 10 bases and J dropped 0 bases, with 10 bases sitting between them. CDR3 size: 12 residues. The CDR3 reads CATESSSYEQYF. The CDR3 DNA reads TGTGCCACCGAGTCGAGCTCCTACGAGCAGTACTTC.

This clone has a handful of counts. This chain uses TRBV19 with TRBJ2-1, with 7 bases aligning to TRBD2. Trimming removed 7 bases from V and 4 bases from J; junction bases left unmatched: 4. The CDR3 runs to 13 residues. Germline V gene lookup returns CDR1 LNHDA and CDR2 SQIVND (reference sequence). For the CDR3, the DNA is TGTGCCAGTAACAGAGCGGGATACAATGAGCAGTTCTTC. This gives the protein CASNRAGYNEQFF.

The rearrangement joins TRBV11-2 to TRBJ1-6; 9 bases map to TRBD1. Germline values: CDR1 SGHAT, CDR2 FQNNGV. With V trimmed by 4 bases and J by 15 bases, 13 bases remained unmatched. CDR3 length equals 15 residues. In nucleotides, the CDR3 is TGTGCCAGCAGCTCCCTCCGGGACAGGGTCAGTCACCTCCACTTT. Its protein is CASSSLRDRVSHLHF.

This clone has only one observation. CDR3 loop: CASSIGHYEQYF. CDR3 nucleotide sequence: TGTGCCAGTAGTATAGGGCACTACGAGCAGTACTTC. V gene TRBV19 combines with J gene TRBJ2-7; D is ambiguous. Trimming removed 1 base from V and 3 bases from J, with 4 bases in between. The germline V gene has CDR1 LNHDA and CDR2 SQIVND (reference sequence). This CDR3 has 12 amino acids. Using reference TRBV19 and TRBJ2-7 for the parts outside the CDR3, the full variable domain is DGGITQSPKYLFRKEGQNVTLSCEQNLNHDAMYWYRQDPGQGLRLIYYSQIVNDFQKGDIAEGYSVSREKKESFPLTVTSAQKNPTAFYLCASSIGHYEQYFGPGTRLTVT.

The chain links TRBV2 to TRBJ1-6; D may be TRBD1 (5 bases). The germline V and J ends were trimmed by 8 bases and 6 bases, with 8 bases remaining between them. Germline CDR1 is SNHLY and CDR2 is FYNNEI. The CDR3 runs 12 residues. In DNA, the CDR3 is TGTGCCAGCGGCGACAGTAATTCACCCCTCCACTTT. Its translation is CASGDSNSPLHF.

The chain uses TRBV9 and TRBJ2-7; 8 nucleotides agree with TRBD1. The germline CDR1 and CDR2 sequences are SGDLS and YYNGEE. V was clipped by 7 bases and J by 2 bases; unmatched bases: 8. The CDR3 totals 14 residues. CDR3 sequence reads: CASSGTGDTYEQYF. The DNA for the CDR3 is TGTGCCAGCTCCGGGACAGGCGATACCTACGAGCAGTACTTC.

This chain uses TRBV27 with TRBJ2-3, with D uncertain. Germline CDR1 MNHEY, CDR2 SMNVEV (reference sequence). There are 14 residues in the CDR3. V shed 3 bases and J shed 0 bases, with 7 bases lying between them. CDR3 protein: CASSLGLSTDTQYF. DNA of the CDR3: TGTGCCAGCAGTTTGGGCCTGAGCACAGATACGCAGTATTTT.